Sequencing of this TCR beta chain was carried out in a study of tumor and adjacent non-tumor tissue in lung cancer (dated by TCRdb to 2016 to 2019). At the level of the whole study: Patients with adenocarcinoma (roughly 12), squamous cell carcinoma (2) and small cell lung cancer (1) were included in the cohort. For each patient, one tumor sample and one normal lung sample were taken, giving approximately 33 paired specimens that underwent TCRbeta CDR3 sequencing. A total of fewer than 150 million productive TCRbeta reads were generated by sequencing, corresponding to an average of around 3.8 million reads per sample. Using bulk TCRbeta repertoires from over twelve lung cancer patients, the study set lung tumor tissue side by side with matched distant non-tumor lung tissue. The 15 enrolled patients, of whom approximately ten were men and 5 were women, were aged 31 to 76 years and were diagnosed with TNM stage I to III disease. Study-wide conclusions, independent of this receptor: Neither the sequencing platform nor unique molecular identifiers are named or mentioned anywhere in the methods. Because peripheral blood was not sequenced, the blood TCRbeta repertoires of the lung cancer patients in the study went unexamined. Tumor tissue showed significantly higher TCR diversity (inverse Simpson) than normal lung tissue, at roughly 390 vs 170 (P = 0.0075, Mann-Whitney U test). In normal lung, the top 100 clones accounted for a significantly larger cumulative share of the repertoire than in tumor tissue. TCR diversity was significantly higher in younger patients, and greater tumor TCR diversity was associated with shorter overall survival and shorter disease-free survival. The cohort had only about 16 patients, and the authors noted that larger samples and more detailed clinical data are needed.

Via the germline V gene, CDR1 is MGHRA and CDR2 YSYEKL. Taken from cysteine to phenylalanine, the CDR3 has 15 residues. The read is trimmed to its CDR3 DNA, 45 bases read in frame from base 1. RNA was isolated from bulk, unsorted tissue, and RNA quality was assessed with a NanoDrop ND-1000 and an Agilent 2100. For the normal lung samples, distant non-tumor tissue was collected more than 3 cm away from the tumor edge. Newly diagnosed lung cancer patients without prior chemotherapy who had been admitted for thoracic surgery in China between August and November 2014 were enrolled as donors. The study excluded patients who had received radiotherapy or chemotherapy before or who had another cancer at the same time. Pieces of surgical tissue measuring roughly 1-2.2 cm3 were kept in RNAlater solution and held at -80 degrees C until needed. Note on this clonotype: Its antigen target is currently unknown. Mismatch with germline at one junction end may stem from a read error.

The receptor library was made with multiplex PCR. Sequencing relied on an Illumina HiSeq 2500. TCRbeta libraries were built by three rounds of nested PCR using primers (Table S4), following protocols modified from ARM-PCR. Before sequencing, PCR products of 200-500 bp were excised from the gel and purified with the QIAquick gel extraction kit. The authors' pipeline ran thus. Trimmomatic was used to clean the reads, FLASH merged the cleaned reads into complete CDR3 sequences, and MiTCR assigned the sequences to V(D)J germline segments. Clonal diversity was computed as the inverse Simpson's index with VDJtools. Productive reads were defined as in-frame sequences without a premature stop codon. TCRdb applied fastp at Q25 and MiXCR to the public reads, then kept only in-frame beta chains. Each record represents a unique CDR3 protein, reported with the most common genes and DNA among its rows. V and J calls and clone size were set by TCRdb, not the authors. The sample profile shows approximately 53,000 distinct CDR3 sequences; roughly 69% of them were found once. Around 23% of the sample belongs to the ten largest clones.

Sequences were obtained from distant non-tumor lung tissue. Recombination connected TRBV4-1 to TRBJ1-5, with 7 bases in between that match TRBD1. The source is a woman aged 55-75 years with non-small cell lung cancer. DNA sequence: TGCGCCAGTAGCCAGACAGGGATTGTTCATCAGCCCCAGCTTTTT. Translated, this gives CASSQTGIVHQPQLF.